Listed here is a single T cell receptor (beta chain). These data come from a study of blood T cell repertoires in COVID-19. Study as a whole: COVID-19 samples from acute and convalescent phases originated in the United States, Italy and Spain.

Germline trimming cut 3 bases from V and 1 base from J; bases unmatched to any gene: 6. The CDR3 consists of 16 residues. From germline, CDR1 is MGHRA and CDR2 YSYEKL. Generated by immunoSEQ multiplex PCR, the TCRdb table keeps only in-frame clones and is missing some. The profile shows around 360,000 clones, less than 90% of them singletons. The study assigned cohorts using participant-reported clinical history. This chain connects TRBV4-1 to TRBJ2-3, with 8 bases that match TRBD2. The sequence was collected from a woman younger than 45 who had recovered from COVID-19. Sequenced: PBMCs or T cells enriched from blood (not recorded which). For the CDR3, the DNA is TGCGCCAGCAGCCACCAAATGACTAGCGGCACAGATACGCAGTATTTT. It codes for CASSHQMTSGTDTQYF.